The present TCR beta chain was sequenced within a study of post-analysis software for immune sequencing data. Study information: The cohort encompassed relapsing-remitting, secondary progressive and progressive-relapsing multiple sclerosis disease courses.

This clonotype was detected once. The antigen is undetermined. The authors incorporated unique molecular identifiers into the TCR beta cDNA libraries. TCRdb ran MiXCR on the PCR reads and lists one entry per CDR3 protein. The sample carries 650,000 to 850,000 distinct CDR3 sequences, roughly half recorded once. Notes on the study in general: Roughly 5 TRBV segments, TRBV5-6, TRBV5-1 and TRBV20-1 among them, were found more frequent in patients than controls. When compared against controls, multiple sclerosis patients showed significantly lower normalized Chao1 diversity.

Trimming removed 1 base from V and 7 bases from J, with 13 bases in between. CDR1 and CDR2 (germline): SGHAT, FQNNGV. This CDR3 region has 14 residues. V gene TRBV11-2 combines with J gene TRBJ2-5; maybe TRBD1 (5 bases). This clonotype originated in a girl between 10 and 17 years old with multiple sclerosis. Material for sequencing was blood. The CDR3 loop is CASSLVQGKGTQYF. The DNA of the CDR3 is TGTGCCAGCAGCTTAGTTCAGGGAAAAGGGACCCAGTACTTC.